This T cell receptor (beta chain) was sequenced for a study of graft-versus-host responses after intestinal transplantation. At the level of the study: The whole recipient group had anti-thymocyte globulin induction followed by tacrolimus and steroids for about three years.

The CDR3 length is 11 residues. Germline CDR1 and CDR2: SEHNR and FQNEAQ (reference sequence). V lost 6 bases to trimming and J lost 6 bases, with 8 bases between them. As regards this clone: Antigen unknown.

Clones were read by immunoSEQ multiplex PCR, and TCRdb kept only the in-frame ones, dropping some. Of fewer than 95,000 clones listed, over 80% are singletons. General study points: An association linked early post-transplant HvG declines with peak circulating GvH clone levels.

The clonotype comes from a human donor who received an intestinal transplant. The genes are TRBV7-9 and TRBJ1-1; no clear D gene. The starting material was unstimulated CD8+ T cells sorted from spleen or lymph node cells, obtained before intestinal transplant. In DNA form, the CDR3 reads TGTGCCAGCAGGCGCTTCCCTGAAGCTTTCTTT. It specifies CASRRFPEAFF.